This T cell receptor beta chain was recorded in a study of T-cell reconstitution after alpha-beta-depleted transplantation in children. Unique molecular identifiers were incorporated into the prepared TCRbeta library. TCRdb analysed the PCR reads with MiXCR anew, one entry per CDR3 protein. The sample contains fewer than 350,000 distinct CDR3 sequences, 10% of which appear only once. V lost 2 bases, J lost 5 bases, and 5 bases stayed unmatched. The germline CDR1 and CDR2 sequences are DFQATT and SNEGSKA (reference sequence). The CDR3 totals 13 residues. This clonotype occurred many times. Its antigen is not identified. Findings and limits, study-wide: From newly produced T cells came most of the T-cell counts and diversity one year after transplant. Recipient T cells and thymic progenitors that survived gave rise to the high TCRbeta diversity observed at day 60 in some patients. There were reportedly several hundred expanded graft clones from which alpha-beta T cells came about two months after transplant.

The chain combines TRBV20-1 with TRBJ2-7; 8 bases match TRBD1. This specimen consisted of PBMCs, obtained before TCRalphabeta/CD19-depleted stem cell transplant. The sequence was collected from a boy in the first two years of life with acute myeloid leukemia, due to receive a stem cell transplant. CDR3: CSARKAGGDEQYF. The DNA for the CDR3 is TGCAGTGCTAGAAAGGCAGGGGGCGACGAGCAGTACTTC.